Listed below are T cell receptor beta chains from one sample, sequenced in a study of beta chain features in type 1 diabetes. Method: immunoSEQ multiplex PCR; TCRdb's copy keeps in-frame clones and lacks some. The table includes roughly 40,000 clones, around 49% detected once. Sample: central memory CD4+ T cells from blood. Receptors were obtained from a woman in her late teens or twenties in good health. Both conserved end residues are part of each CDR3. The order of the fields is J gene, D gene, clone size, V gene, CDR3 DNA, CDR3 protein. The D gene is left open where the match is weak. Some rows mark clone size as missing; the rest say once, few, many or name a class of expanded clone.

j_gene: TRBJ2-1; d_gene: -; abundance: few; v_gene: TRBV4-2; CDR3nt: TGTGCCAGCAGCCAAGCCAACGGCAATGAGCAGTTCTTC; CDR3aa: CASSQANGNEQFF
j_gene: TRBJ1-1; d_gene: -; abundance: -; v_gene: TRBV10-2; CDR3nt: TGCGCCATTAAAGGGGGAGAAAAGAACACTGAAGCTTTCTTT; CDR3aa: CAIKGGEKNTEAFF
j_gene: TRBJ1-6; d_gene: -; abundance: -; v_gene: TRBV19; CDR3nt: TGTGCCAGTAAAGGCAACGGGAATTCACCCCTCCACTTT; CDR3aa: CASKGNGNSPLHF
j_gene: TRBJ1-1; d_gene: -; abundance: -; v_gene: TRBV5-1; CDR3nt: TGCGCCAGCAGCTTGGATGGCTCCAGGAACACTGAAGCTTTCTTT; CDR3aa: CASSLDGSRNTEAFF
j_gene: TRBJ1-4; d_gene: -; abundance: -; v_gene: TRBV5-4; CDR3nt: TGTGCCAGCAGTGACAGAGGCGAAAAACTGTTTTTT; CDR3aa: CASSDRGEKLFF
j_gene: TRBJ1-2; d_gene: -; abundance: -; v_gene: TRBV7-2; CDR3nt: TGTGCCAGCAGCTTTGCGACACGCGGCTACACCTTC; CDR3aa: CASSFATRGYTF
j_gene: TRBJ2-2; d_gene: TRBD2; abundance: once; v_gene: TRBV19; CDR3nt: TGTGCCAGTAGTATACCTAGCGGGAGCACCGGGGAGCTGTTTTTT; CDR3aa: CASSIPSGSTGELFF
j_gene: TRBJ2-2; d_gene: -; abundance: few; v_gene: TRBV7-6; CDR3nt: TGTGCCAGCAGCTTATCTAACGCCGGGGAGCTGTTTTTT; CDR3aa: CASSLSNAGELFF
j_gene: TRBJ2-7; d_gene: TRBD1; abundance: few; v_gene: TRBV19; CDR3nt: TGTGCCAGTAGTTCCGACAGGGGCGTCATCCACGAGCAGTACTTC; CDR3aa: CASSSDRGVIHEQYF
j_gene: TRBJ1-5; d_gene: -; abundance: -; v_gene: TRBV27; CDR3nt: TGTGCCAGCAGGCCGCGGAGGCAGTATAGCAATCAGCCCCAGCATTTT; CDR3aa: CASRPRRQYSNQPQHF
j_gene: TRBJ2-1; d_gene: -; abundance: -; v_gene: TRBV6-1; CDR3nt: TGTGCCAGCAGGACTAGAGTCTGGAATGAGCAGTTCTTC; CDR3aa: CASRTRVWNEQFF
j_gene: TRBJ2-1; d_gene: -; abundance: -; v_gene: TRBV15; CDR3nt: TGTGCCACATACAGGGGGGGGCCCTTAATCTACAATGAGCAGTTCTTC; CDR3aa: CATYRGGPLIYNEQFF
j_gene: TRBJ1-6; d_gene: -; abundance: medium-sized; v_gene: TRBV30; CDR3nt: TGTGCCTGGAGTGTACCCGGGAATTCACCCCTCCACTTT; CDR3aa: CAWSVPGNSPLHF
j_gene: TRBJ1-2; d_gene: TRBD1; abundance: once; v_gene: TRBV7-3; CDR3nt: TGTGCCAGCAGCTTAACGGCAACAGGGGTGGAGGGCTACACCTTC; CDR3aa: CASSLTATGVEGYTF
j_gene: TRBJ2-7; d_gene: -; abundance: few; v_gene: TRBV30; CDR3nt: TGTGCCTGGAGTGATGGGGCAGCCTACGAGCAGTACTTC; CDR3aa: CAWSDGAAYEQYF
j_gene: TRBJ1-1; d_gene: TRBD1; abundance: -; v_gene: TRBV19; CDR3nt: TGTGCCAGTAGTTCCCGGACAGGGAACACTGAAGCTTTCTTT; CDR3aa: CASSSRTGNTEAFF
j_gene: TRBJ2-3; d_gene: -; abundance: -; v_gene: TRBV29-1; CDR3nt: TGCAGCGTTGAAGGGAGCGGCACAGATACGCAGTATTTT; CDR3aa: CSVEGSGTDTQYF
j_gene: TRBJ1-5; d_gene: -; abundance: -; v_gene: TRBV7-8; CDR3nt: TGTGCCAGCAGCTTAGCGCGGGGGCGGGTCAATCAGCCCCAGCATTTT; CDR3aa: CASSLARGRVNQPQHF
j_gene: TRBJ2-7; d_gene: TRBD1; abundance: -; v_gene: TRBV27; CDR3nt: TGTGCCAGCAGTTCTGGGGACAGGTACGAGCAGTACTTC; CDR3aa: CASSSGDRYEQYF